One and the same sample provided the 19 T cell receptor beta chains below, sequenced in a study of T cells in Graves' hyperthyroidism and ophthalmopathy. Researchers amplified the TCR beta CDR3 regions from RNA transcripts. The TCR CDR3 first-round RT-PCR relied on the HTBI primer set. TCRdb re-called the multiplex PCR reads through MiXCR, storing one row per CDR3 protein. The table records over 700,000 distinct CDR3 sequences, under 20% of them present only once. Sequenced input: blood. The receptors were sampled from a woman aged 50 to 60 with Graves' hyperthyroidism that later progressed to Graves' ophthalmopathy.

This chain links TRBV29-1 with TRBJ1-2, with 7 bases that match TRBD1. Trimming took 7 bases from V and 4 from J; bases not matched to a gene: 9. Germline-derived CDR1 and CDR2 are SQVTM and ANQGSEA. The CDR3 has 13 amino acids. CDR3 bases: TGCAGCGCTGCCCCGACAGGGACCTATGGCTACACCTTC. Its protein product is CSAAPTGTYGYTF. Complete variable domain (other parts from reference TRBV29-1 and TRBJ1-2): SAVISQKPSRDICQRGTSLTIQCQVDSQVTMMFWYRQQPGQSLTLIATANQGSEATYESGFVIDKFPISRPNLTFSTLTVSNMSPEDSSIYLCSAAPTGTYGYTFGSGTRLTVV.

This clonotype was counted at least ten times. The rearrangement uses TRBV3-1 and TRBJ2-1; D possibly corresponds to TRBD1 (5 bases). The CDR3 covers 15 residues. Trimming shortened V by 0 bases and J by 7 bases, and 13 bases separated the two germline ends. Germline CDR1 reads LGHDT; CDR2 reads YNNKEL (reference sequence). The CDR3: CASSQETARKNEQFF. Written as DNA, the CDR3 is TGTGCCAGCAGCCAAGAGACAGCCCGAAAGAATGAGCAGTTCTTC.

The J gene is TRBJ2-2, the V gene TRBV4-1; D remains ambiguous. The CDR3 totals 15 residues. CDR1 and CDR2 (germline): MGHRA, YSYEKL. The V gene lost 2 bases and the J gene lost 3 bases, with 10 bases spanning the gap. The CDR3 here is CASSQPWTDTGELFF. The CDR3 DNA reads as TGCGCCAGCAGCCAACCTTGGACCGACACCGGGGAGCTGTTTTTT.

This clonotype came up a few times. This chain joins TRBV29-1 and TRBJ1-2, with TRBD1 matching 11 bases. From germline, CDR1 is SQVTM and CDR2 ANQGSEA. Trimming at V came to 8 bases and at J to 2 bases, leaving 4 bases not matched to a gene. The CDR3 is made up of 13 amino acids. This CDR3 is CSLWTGGNYGYTF. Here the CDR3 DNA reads TGCAGCCTCTGGACAGGGGGCAACTATGGCTACACCTTC.

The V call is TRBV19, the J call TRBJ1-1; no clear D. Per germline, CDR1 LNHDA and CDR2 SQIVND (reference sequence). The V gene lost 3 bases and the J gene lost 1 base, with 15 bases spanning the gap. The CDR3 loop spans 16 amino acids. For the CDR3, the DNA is TGTGCCAGTAGTATCCCTCGCTTGGAGTCGAACACTGAAGCTTTCTTT. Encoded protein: CASSIPRLESNTEAFF.

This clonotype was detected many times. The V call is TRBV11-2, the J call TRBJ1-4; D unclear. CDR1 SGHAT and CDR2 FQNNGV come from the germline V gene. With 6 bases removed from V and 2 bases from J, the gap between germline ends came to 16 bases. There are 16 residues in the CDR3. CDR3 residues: CASRSVRRRTNEKLFF. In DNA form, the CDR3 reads TGTGCCAGCAGGTCCGTCAGACGGAGGACTAATGAAAAACTGTTTTTT.

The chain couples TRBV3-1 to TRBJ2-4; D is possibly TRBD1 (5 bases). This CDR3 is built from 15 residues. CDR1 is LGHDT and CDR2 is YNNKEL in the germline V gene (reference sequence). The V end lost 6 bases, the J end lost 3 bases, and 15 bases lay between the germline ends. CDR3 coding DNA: TGTGCCAGCAGTGAAAGTAGGGGAAGCAAAAACATTCAGTACTTC. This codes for CASSESRGSKNIQYF.

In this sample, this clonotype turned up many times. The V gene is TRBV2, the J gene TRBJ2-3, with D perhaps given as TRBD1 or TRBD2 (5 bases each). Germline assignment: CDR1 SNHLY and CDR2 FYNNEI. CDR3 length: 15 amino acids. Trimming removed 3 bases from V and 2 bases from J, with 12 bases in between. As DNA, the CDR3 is TGTGCCAGCAGTGACGGGGCAGGAGTCACAGATACGCAGTATTTT. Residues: CASSDGAGVTDTQYF.

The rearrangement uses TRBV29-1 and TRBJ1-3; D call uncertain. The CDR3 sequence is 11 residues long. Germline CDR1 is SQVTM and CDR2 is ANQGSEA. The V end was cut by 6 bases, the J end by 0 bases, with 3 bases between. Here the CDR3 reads CSVNSGNTIYF. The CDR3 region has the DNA TGCAGCGTGAACTCTGGAAACACCATATATTTT.

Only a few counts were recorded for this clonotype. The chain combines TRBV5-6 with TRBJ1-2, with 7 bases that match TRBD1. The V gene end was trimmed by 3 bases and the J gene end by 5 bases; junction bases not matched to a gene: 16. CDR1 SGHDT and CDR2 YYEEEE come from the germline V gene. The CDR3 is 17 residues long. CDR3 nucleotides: TGTGCCAGCAGCTCTCAATTGGACAGGTCCTGGGGTTATGGCTACACCTTC. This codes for CASSSQLDRSWGYGYTF.

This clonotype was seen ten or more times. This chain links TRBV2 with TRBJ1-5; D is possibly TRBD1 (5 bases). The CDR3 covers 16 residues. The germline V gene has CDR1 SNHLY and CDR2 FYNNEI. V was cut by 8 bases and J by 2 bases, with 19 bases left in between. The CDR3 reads CASEGGGTSGNQPQHF. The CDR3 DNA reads TGTGCCAGCGAGGGAGGAGGGACGTCGGGCAATCAGCCCCAGCATTTT. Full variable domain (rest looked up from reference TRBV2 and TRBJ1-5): EPEVTQTPSHQVTQMGQEVILRCVPISNHLYFYWYRQILGQKVEFLVSFYNNEISEKSEIFDDQFSVERPDGSNFTLKIRSTKLEDSAMYFCASEGGGTSGNQPQHFGDGTRLSIL.

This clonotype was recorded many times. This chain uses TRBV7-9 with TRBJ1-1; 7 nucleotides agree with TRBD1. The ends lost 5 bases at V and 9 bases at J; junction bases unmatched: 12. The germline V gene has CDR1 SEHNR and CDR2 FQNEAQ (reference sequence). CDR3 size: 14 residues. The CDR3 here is CASSETGQVSKAFF. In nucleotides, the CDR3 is TGTGCCAGCAGCGAGACCGGACAGGTATCCAAAGCTTTCTTT.

The CDR3 here is CASGLVTGPGTRDEQYF. The CDR3 DNA reads as TGTGCTAGTGGTTTGGTAACGGGACCGGGAACGAGGGACGAGCAGTACTTC. The genes are TRBV12-5 and TRBJ2-7; D possibly matches TRBD1 or TRBD2 (5 bases each). Trimming pared 0 bases from V and 5 bases from J, leaving 20 bases between. The CDR3 has 17 residues. CDR1 LGHNT and CDR2 FRNRAP come from the germline V gene.

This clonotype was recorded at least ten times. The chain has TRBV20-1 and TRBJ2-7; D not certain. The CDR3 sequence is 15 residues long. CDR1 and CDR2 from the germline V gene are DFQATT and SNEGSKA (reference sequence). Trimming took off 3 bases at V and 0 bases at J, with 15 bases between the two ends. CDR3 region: CSASSLAVSSYEQYF. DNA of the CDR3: TGCAGTGCTAGTAGTTTGGCAGTGAGCTCCTACGAGCAGTACTTC.

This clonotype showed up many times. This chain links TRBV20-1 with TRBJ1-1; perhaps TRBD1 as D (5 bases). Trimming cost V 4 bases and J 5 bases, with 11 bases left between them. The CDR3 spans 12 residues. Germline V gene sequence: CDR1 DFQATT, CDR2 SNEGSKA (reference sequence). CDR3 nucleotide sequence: TGCAGTGCTAACGGGGGGGGGACTGAAGCTTTCTTT. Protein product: CSANGGGTEAFF.

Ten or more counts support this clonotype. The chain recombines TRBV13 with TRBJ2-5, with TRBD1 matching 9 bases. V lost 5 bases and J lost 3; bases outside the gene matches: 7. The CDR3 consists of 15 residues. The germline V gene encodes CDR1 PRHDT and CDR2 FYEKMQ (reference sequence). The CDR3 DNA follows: TGTGCCAGCAGCGAAACCCGGACAGGGGAAGAGACCCAGTACTTC. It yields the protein CASSETRTGEETQYF. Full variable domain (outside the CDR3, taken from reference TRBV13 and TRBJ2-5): AAGVIQSPRHLIKEKRETATLKCYPIPRHDTVYWYQQGPGQDPQFLISFYEKMQSDKGSIPDRFSAQQFSDYHSELNMSSLELGDSALYFCASSETRTGEETQYFGPGTRLLVL.

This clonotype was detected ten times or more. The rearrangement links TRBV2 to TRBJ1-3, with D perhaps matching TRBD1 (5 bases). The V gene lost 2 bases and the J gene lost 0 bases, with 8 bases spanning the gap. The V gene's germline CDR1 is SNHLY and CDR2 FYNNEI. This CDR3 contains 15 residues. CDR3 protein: CASSERQHSGNTIYF. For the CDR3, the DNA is TGTGCCAGCAGTGAAAGACAGCACTCTGGAAACACCATATATTTT.

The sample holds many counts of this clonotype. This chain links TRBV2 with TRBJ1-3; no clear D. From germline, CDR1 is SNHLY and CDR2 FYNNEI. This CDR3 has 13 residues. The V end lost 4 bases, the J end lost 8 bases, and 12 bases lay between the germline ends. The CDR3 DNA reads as TGTGCCAGCAGTGGCCGGATCGTGGACACCATATATTTT. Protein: CASSGRIVDTIYF.

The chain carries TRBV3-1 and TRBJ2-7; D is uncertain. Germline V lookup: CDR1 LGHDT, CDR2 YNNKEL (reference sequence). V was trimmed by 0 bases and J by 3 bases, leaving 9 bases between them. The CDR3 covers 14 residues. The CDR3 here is CASSQEMAHYEQYF. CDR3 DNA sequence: TGTGCCAGCAGCCAAGAGATGGCCCACTACGAGCAGTACTTC.